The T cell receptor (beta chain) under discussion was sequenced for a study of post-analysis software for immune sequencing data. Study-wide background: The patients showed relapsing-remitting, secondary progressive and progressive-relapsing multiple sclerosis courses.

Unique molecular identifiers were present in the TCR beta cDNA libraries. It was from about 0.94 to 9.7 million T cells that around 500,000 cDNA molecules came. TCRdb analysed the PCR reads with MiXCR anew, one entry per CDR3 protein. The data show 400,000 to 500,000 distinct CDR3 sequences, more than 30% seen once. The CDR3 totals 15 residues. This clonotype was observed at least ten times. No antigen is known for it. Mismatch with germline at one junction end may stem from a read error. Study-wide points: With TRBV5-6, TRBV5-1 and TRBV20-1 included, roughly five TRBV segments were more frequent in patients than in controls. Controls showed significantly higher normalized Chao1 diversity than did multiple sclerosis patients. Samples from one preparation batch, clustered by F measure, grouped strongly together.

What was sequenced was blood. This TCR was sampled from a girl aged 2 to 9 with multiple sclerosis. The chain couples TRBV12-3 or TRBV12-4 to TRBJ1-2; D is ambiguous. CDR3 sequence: CASSLGRASGYGYTF. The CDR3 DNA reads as TGTGCCAGCAGCTTAGGGAGGGCTTCTGGCTATGGCTACACCTTC.